Listed here are 23 T cell receptor beta chains from one sample, sequenced in a study of shared clonotypes between healthy human individuals. Assay: immunoSEQ multiplex PCR; the TCRdb copy retains only in-frame clones and omits some. This sample has hundreds of thousands of clones, with around 72% found just once. Sequenced material: memory CD4+ T cells sorted from blood. Subset indicated: CD45RA-negative fraction. Every receptor here comes from a woman in her thirties in good health.

As regards this clone: The sample has other DNA sequences that encode this CDR3 too. The chain combines TRBV6-6 with TRBJ2-7; 7 bases fit TRBD2. The CDR3 covers 14 residues. Germline assignment: CDR1 MNHNY and CDR2 SVGAGI (reference sequence). Trimming cost V 4 bases and J 1 base; bases outside gene matches: 4. The CDR3 sequence is CASSSPGGSYEQYF. Written as DNA, the CDR3 is TGTGCCAGCAGTTCGCCGGGAGGTTCCTACGAGCAGTACTTC.

This clone was picked up one time. CDR3 coding DNA: TGCGCCAGCACGCCTCTGATGGGGACCTCTGGAAACACCATATATTTT. Encoded protein: CASTPLMGTSGNTIYF. The chain couples TRBV4-1 to TRBJ1-3, with a possible D match to TRBD1 (5 bases). CDR3 length: 16 amino acids. Trimming removed 7 bases at V and 0 bases at J, with 16 bases between. Per the germline V gene, CDR1 is MGHRA and CDR2 is YSYEKL.

This clone was detected only once. V usage is TRBV18 and J usage is TRBJ2-2; D call uncertain. This CDR3 spans 16 amino acids. The V and J ends lost 0 bases and 6 bases respectively, with 14 bases between them. The V gene's germline CDR1 is KGHSH and CDR2 LQKENI. Written as DNA, the CDR3 is TGTGCCAGCTCACCACCTGTGACACAATTGGCCGGGGAGCTGTTTTTT. Translating it yields CASSPPVTQLAGELFF.

CDR3 amino acids: CASRTSGTYEQYF. The CDR3, as DNA: TGTGCCTCCCGGACTAGCGGGACCTACGAGCAGTACTTC. The rearrangement joins TRBV30 to TRBJ2-7; 12 bases line up with TRBD2. Germline CDR1 GTSNPN, CDR2 SVGIG (reference sequence). The CDR3 covers 13 residues. The V gene end was trimmed by 7 bases and the J gene end by 2 bases; junction bases not matched to a gene: 3.

The chain carries TRBV7-6 and TRBJ1-4; 11 positions agree with TRBD1. The germline V gene encodes CDR1 SGHVS and CDR2 FNYEAQ. CDR3 length equals 15 residues. The J segment lost 5 bases and the V segment lost 4 bases, leaving 3 bases of the junction unmatched. The CDR3 here is CASSSGTGGNEKLFF. For the CDR3, the DNA is TGTGCCAGCAGCTCGGGGACAGGGGGAAATGAAAAACTGTTTTTT.

The chain joins TRBV15 to TRBJ2-3, with TRBD2 identical over 8 bases. Germline-derived CDR1 and CDR2 are LNHNV and YYDKDF (reference sequence). The CDR3 is 15 amino acids. V lost 0 bases, J lost 8 bases, and 7 bases stayed unmatched. CDR3: CATSRDMSGSGTQYF. For the CDR3, the DNA is TGTGCCACCAGCAGAGATATGAGCGGGAGTGGTACGCAGTATTTT.

The rearrangement links TRBV19 to TRBJ1-2; possible D gene TRBD1, 6 bases. The germline V gene encodes CDR1 LNHDA and CDR2 SQIVND (reference sequence). The CDR3 has 15 amino acids. V was clipped by 6 bases and J by 4 bases, with 18 bases between them. CDR3 sequence reads: CASRRGTERSYGYTF. The CDR3, as DNA: TGTGCCAGTAGGAGGGGGACCGAGAGGAGCTATGGCTACACCTTC.

The chain employs TRBV7-2 and TRBJ2-1, with D unclear. The CDR3 spans 15 residues. In germline, CDR1 is SGHTA, CDR2 FQGNSA. Trimming took 1 base from V and 0 from J, leaving 7 bases between them. The CDR3 region is CASSLDPSSYNEQFF. DNA of the CDR3: TGTGCCAGCAGCTTAGACCCGAGCTCCTACAATGAGCAGTTCTTC. Using reference TRBV7-2 and TRBJ2-1 for the parts outside the CDR3, the full variable domain is GAGVSQSPSNKVTEKGKDVELRCDPISGHTALYWYRQSLGQGLEFLIYFQGNSAPDKSGLPSDRFSAERTGGSVSTLTIQRTQQEDSAVYLCASSLDPSSYNEQFFGPGTRLTVL.

V and J are TRBV5-1 and TRBJ1-1; the D gene is possibly TRBD1 (5 bases). Germline V gives CDR1 SGHRS, CDR2 YFSETQ. V dropped 3 bases and J dropped 1 base, with 13 bases sitting between them. The CDR3 totals 15 residues. The CDR3 DNA is TGCGCCAGCAGCTATTTGGGGCACCCGAACACTGAAGCTTTCTTT. Protein: CASSYLGHPNTEAFF.

J is TRBJ2-3 and V is TRBV27; D is possibly TRBD2 (6 bases). Looked up from germline, CDR1 is MNHEY and CDR2 is SMNVEV (reference sequence). Trimming took off 4 bases at V and 12 bases at J, with 14 bases between the two ends. The CDR3 is 12 amino acids. In nucleotides, the CDR3 is TGTGCCAGCAGTTCCGGGACTCTTCGTCAGTATTTT. Its protein is CASSSGTLRQYF.

This sequence joins TRBV11-2 and TRBJ2-3; TRBD2 agrees at 7 bases. This CDR3 contains 16 residues. Germline CDR1 is SGHAT and CDR2 is FQNNGV. Losses at the gene ends were 5 bases for V and 3 bases for J; bases not matched to a gene: 11. CDR3 nucleotide sequence: TGTGCCAGCAGCACGACTAGTCCCGGGGGGACAGATACGCAGTATTTT. It translates to CASSTTSPGGTDTQYF.

V usage is TRBV15 and J usage is TRBJ1-3; no definite D call. The CDR3 is 17 amino acids. V lost 0 bases, J lost 2 bases, and 14 bases lay in between. In germline, CDR1 is LNHNV, CDR2 YYDKDF (reference sequence). CDR3 DNA: TGTGCCACCAGCAGAGACCGCTTCCTCTCGGCTGGAAACACCATATATTTT. Translating gives CATSRDRFLSAGNTIYF.

V gene TRBV19 combines with J gene TRBJ1-2, with TRBD1 matching 10 bases. Trimming at V came to 10 bases and at J to 7 bases, leaving 6 bases not matched to a gene. CDR3 length equals 12 residues. CDR1 is LNHDA, CDR2 SQIVND, per germline (reference sequence). The CDR3 spells CATSGQGFGYTF. CDR3 DNA: TGTGCCACCTCGGGACAGGGGTTTGGCTACACCTTC.

CDR3 coding DNA: TGTGCCAGCTTTGGGCCGAACACCGGGGAGCTGTTTTTT. Protein product: CASFGPNTGELFF. V is TRBV28 and J is TRBJ2-2; no definite D call. CDR1 and CDR2 (germline): MDHEN, SYDVKM. This CDR3 has 13 amino acids. Trimming removed 8 bases from V and 0 bases from J, with 7 bases in between.

The V call is TRBV30, the J call TRBJ2-2; tentatively, D is TRBD1 (5 bases). This CDR3 has 17 amino acids. Germline V CDR1 and CDR2: GTSNPN, SVGIG (reference sequence). V was cut by 0 bases and J by 0 bases, with 14 bases left in between. The CDR3 DNA reads as TGTGCCTGGAGTGTGGTTCCCCCAGGGTCGAACACCGGGGAGCTGTTTTTT. It yields the protein CAWSVVPPGSNTGELFF.

The chain carries TRBV7-9 and TRBJ1-1; D call uncertain. CDR3 length: 13 residues. Looked up from germline, CDR1 is SEHNR and CDR2 is FQNEAQ (reference sequence). V lost 5 bases and J 1 base, leaving 8 bases between the germline ends. This chain's CDR3 is CASSNKQNTEAFF. CDR3 nucleotides: TGTGCCAGCAGCAACAAACAGAACACTGAAGCTTTCTTT.

The chain combines TRBV2 with TRBJ2-5; 15 bases agree with TRBD2. The CDR3 spans 17 residues. CDR1 and CDR2 (germline): SNHLY, FYNNEI. The J segment lost 2 bases and the V segment lost 6 bases, leaving 7 bases of the junction unmatched. The CDR3 here is CASSPGLAGGIQETQYF. The DNA for the CDR3 is TGTGCCAGCAGCCCGGGACTAGCGGGAGGTATTCAAGAGACCCAGTACTTC.

V is TRBV9 and J is TRBJ2-5; the D is unclear. With 1 base removed from V and 2 bases from J, the gap between germline ends came to 9 bases. Germline loops: CDR1 SGDLS, CDR2 YYNGEE. This CDR3 has 14 amino acids. The CDR3 coding sequence is TGTGCCAGCAGCGTAACACTCGATCAAGAGACCCAGTACTTC. Translated, it gives CASSVTLDQETQYF.

The V call is TRBV6-6, the J call TRBJ1-1, with D unclear. CDR3 length: 13 residues. Trimming removed 0 bases at V and 7 bases at J, with 9 bases between. Germline V gene data show CDR1 as MNHNY and CDR2 as SVGAGI (reference sequence). This chain's CDR3 is CASSYSDLIEAFF. The CDR3, as DNA: TGTGCCAGCAGTTACTCCGATCTAATTGAAGCTTTCTTT.

The V gene is TRBV5-1, the J gene TRBJ2-5, with D unclear. Trimming cost V 2 bases and J 4 bases, with 3 bases left between them. This CDR3 contains 11 residues. Germline V gives CDR1 SGHRS, CDR2 YFSETQ. CDR3 protein: CASSLTETQYF. The CDR3 bases are TGCGCCAGCAGCTTAACAGAGACCCAGTACTTC.

The chain recombines TRBV9 with TRBJ2-1, with TRBD2 identical over 13 bases. Germline assignment: CDR1 SGDLS and CDR2 YYNGEE. There are 17 residues in the CDR3. J was trimmed by 0 bases and V by 4 bases; bases with no gene match: 4. CDR3 in DNA: TGTGCCAGCAGCCAAGGGACTAGCGGGAACTCCTACAATGAGCAGTTCTTC. This codes for CASSQGTSGNSYNEQFF.

In its sample, this clone was seen a few times. The chain couples TRBV19 to TRBJ2-7, with TRBD2 identical over 8 bases. This CDR3 contains 14 residues. Germline values: CDR1 LNHDA, CDR2 SQIVND (reference sequence). The ends lost 7 bases at V and 3 bases at J; junction bases unmatched: 8. DNA for the CDR3: TGTGCCAGTAAGAGAGCGGGAGATTTCTACGAGCAGTACTTC. Protein: CASKRAGDFYEQYF.

The J gene is TRBJ1-1, the V gene TRBV4-1; TRBD1 is a possible D gene (6 bases). V lost 0 bases and J 5 bases, leaving 13 bases between the germline ends. Germline CDR1 MGHRA, CDR2 YSYEKL. The CDR3 consists of 15 residues. The CDR3 is CASSQEMGRGTEAFF. CDR3 nucleotide sequence: TGCGCCAGCAGCCAAGAGATGGGCAGGGGAACTGAAGCTTTCTTT.